This record concerns one T cell receptor beta chain sequence. The entry originates in a study of blood T cell repertoires in COVID-19. In the study overall: Samples taken during acute and convalescent COVID-19 were collected in the United States, Italy and Spain.

The CDR3 sequence is 19 residues long. Trimming cost V 6 bases and J 0 bases; bases outside gene matches: 13. Germline V gene data show CDR1 as MDHEN and CDR2 as SYDVKM. Study processing details: Estimated nucleated cell counts came from reference gene primer amplification. Clones were read by immunoSEQ multiplex PCR, and TCRdb kept only the in-frame ones, dropping some. From that table come the V and J calls and clone size; the DNA was used to work out D and trimming. The sample records about 270,000 clones, more than 85% being singletons. Within 2 weeks of study entry, exposed participants had contacted a PCR-confirmed or clinician-diagnosed COVID-19 case.

The chain combines TRBV28 with TRBJ2-3; 12 bases map to TRBD1. Sequencing used PBMCs or T cells enriched from blood (not recorded which). This TCR was recovered from a man aged 35 to 55 who had been exposed to COVID-19. The CDR3 region has the DNA TGTGCCAGCAGACCTAGTCCCGGGACAGGGGGCTGGAGCACAGATACGCAGTATTTT. Translated: CASRPSPGTGGWSTDTQYF.